This TCR beta chain was captured in a study of identical twins (dated by TCRdb to 2015 to 2016). Context from the whole study: The study deep-sequenced TCR alpha and beta repertoires from monozygotic twins, unrelated adults of various ages and cord blood to test whether fetal clonotypes persist. Replicate twin experiments were performed at different times using different library preparation protocols to rule out contamination. Overall study results and their limits: Because the same donors could not be followed over many years, the conclusions relied on cross-sectional statistical analysis. A weaker excess of twin sharing was found in beta out-of-frame sequences because the signal-to-noise ratio was lowered by fewer shared sequences. Recombination models systematically underestimated out-of-frame TCR alpha sharing in monozygotic twins but agreed with sharing between unrelated individuals. Zero-insertion analyses could be partly confounded by invariant T cells such as MAIT and iNKT, although diverse VJ usage argued against such confounding for most clonotypes. Abundant cord blood beta clonotypes carried fewer insertions; young adult naive repertoires showed a weaker similar trend, while memory repertoires showed none. Out-of-frame TCR alpha sequences shared between twins showed an excess of low generation-probability sequences compared with coincidental sharing between unrelated individuals.

The CDR3 goes from the cysteine to the phenylalanine over 13 residues. Of all the DNA, just the CDR3 is kept, 39 bases in frame from base 1. V trim: 3 bases; J trim: 10 bases; unmatched bases: 7. The germline V gene sets CDR1 to SGHAT and CDR2 to FQNNGV. The library was obtained by 5' RACE. The data were produced on an Illumina HiSeq 2000. A universal primer binding site was introduced by template switching, and a unique molecular identifier was present in the final cDNA, enabling accurate counting of TCR cDNA molecules. Specific primers in the conserved constant-segment region were used to synthesize first-strand cDNA for the TCR alpha and beta chains. To control for contamination, each cDNA library was double barcoded with a SMART-Mk sample barcode plus Illumina barcodes. TruSeq adapter sequences and Illumina sample barcodes were added in two successive PCR steps. TCR alpha and beta cDNA libraries were sequenced on the Illumina HiSeq platform with custom primers. As for the authors' bioinformatics: MiGEC processed the raw reads to extract unique molecular identifiers, while MiXCR was used to determine the CDR3 positions. Recombination models were inferred per individual with the repgenHMM and IGoR tools using an EM algorithm. The tcR package in R was used for shared clonotype analysis, with sharing normalized by the product of cloneset sizes. To study raw recombination free of thymic and clonal selection effects, out-of-frame nonproductive sequences were analyzed. Using fastp trimming at Q25 and MiXCR clonotype assembly, TCRdb reanalyzed the public sequencing data and kept in-frame beta chains. Each entry merges the rows of one CDR3 protein and shows their most common DNA and genes. The V and J calls, along with clone size, are taken from TCRdb and not from the paper's own processing. The table for this sample lists about 690,000 distinct CDR3 sequences; 5.5% to 6.5% of them were counted only once. The ten most abundant clones make up under 2% of the sample.

Concerning this clonotype itself: What antigen it recognizes has not been identified. Per-base qualities were not stored, and no clone one base away is much larger.

Only healthy Caucasian donors were included. Three unrelated non-twin adults were additionally sequenced: a male aged 18 to 29, a male aged 50 to 60 and a female aged 50 to 60. Using Miltenyi CD45RO+ enrichment and human naive T-cell isolation kits, memory (CD45RO+) and naive T cells were isolated from PBMC. Here the chain combines TRBV11-2 and TRBJ1-1, and 8 bases in between align with TRBD1. The sequence was obtained from a man between 18 and 29 years old in good health. The sequencing sample was made of naive T cells sorted from blood. The cell subset or site label, read with the paper, signifies: cells isolated with a human naive T-cell isolation kit. The nucleotide sequence reads as follows: TGTGCCAGCAGCTTGCAGGGGGCGCCGGGAGCTTTCTTT. This yields the protein CASSLQGAPGAFF.